The next 13 T cell receptor beta chains were all read from a single sample in a study of T cell responses to AZD1222 COVID-19 vaccine. The repertoire was sequenced with immunoSEQ multiplex PCR; TCRdb's copy has only in-frame clones and lacks some. The sample gives 150,000 or so clones, 92% of which show up once; about 1.9% is in the top ten. Source: peripheral blood, taken on day 0 of AZD1222 vaccination. All receptors come from an adult in good health.

The chain links TRBV13 to TRBJ2-5; D is unclear. Germline V gene lookup returns CDR1 PRHDT and CDR2 FYEKMQ (reference sequence). This CDR3 region has 14 residues. Trimming took 2 bases from V and 2 from J, leaving 9 bases between them. The CDR3 sequence: CASSLRTVQETQYF. The CDR3 DNA sequence: TGTGCCAGCAGCTTAAGGACGGTACAAGAGACCCAGTACTTC.

This sequence joins TRBV5-1 and TRBJ2-2; D ambiguous. CDR3 length: 18 amino acids. V lost 1 base and J 5 bases, leaving 21 bases between the germline ends. CDR1 is SGHRS, CDR2 YFSETQ, per germline. CDR3 nucleotide sequence: TGCGCCAGCAGCTTGAGTATTACCTCCGGGTTAGGTACCGGGGAGCTGTTTTTT. Its translation is CASSLSITSGLGTGELFF.

The rearrangement links TRBV6-5 to TRBJ1-2; the D is unclear. Germline V gene data show CDR1 as MNHEY and CDR2 as SVGAGI. The CDR3 is made up of 11 amino acids. Trimming pared 7 bases from V and 2 bases from J, leaving 5 bases between. In nucleotides, the CDR3 is TGTGCCAGCAATCAGAACTATGGCTACACCTTC. Its protein is CASNQNYGYTF.

The rearrangement joins TRBV6-6 to TRBJ1-1, with D unclear. V lost 1 base to trimming and J lost 2 bases, with 5 bases between them. The V gene's germline CDR1 is MNHNY and CDR2 SVGAGI (reference sequence). CDR3 length: 13 amino acids. The CDR3 DNA reads as TGTGCCAGCAGTTACTTCGGTAACACTGAAGCTTTCTTT. Protein: CASSYFGNTEAFF.

This clone was seen a few times. The chain is built from TRBV29-1 and TRBJ2-1; the D gene is possibly TRBD1 (6 bases). The CDR3 is made up of 14 amino acids. V shed 6 bases and J shed 2 bases, with 14 bases lying between them. Germline V gene lookup returns CDR1 SQVTM and CDR2 ANQGSEA. The DNA of the CDR3 is TGCAGCGTCCTAGGGACATTAACCTACAATGAGCAGTTCTTC. This gives the protein CSVLGTLTYNEQFF.

V gene TRBV25-1 combines with J gene TRBJ2-4; D is perhaps TRBD2 (6 bases). The length of the CDR3 is 14 residues. CDR1 is MGHDK and CDR2 is SYGVNS in the germline V gene. Between the trimmed V and J ends, which lost 3 bases and 13 bases, there was a span of 19 bases. The CDR3 reads CASSDPRLGSVQYF. CDR3 in DNA: TGTGCCAGCAGTGACCCTAGACTAGGAAGCGTCCAGTACTTC.

The chain recombines TRBV10-3 with TRBJ1-3, with 10 positions matching TRBD1. Germline CDR1 is ENHRY and CDR2 is SYGVKD. V shed 4 bases and J 4 bases; nucleotides not matched to a gene: 4. The CDR3 covers 15 residues. For the CDR3, the DNA is TGTGCCATCAGTGGGGGACAGGGGCTGGGAAACACCATATATTTT. Translating it yields CAISGGQGLGNTIYF.

V gene TRBV7-9 combines with J gene TRBJ1-5; tentative D call: TRBD1 (5 bases). Trimming took off 5 bases at V and 3 bases at J, with 11 bases between the two ends. The CDR3 contains 14 residues. The V gene's germline CDR1 is SEHNR and CDR2 FQNEAQ (reference sequence). In DNA, the CDR3 is TGTGCCAGCAGCGTTGGGGGGAACAATCAGCCCCAGCATTTT. Amino acids: CASSVGGNNQPQHF.

The chain couples TRBV7-9 to TRBJ2-1, with D perhaps TRBD1 (5 bases). V lost 5 bases and J lost 3, with 14 bases in between. Germline V CDR1 and CDR2: SEHNR, FQNEAQ (reference sequence). The CDR3 sequence is 15 residues long. CDR3 coding DNA: TGTGCCAGCAGCCCCCCGACAGACCACTACAATGAGCAGTTCTTC. Its translation is CASSPPTDHYNEQFF.

CDR3 nucleotides: TGTGCCAGCAGTGGTACCGTCGCTCATTCAGCCTACGAGCAGTACTTC. Translating gives CASSGTVAHSAYEQYF. V usage is TRBV25-1 and J usage is TRBJ2-7; D is undetermined. In germline, CDR1 is MGHDK, CDR2 SYGVNS. The V and J ends lost 4 bases and 2 bases respectively, with 18 bases between them. The CDR3 has 16 amino acids.

The chain is built from TRBV7-2 and TRBJ1-1, with D possibly TRBD1 on 5 matching bases. The V gene lost 0 bases and the J gene lost 10 bases, with 18 bases spanning the gap. In germline, CDR1 is SGHTA, CDR2 FQGNSA. This CDR3 is built from 15 residues. The CDR3 DNA reads as TGTGCCAGCAGCTTAGCAGGGACCGGGGGTACGGTAGCTTTCTTT. Translation gives CASSLAGTGGTVAFF.

The chain carries TRBV7-2 and TRBJ1-4; D is ambiguous. The germline gives CDR1 SGHTA, CDR2 FQGNSA. Trimming stripped 0 bases from V and 5 bases from J, with 10 bases between. This CDR3 has 15 residues. CDR3 nucleotide sequence: TGTGCCAGCAGCTTAGCCGGAAGTTCGAATGAAAAACTGTTTTTT. This encodes CASSLAGSSNEKLFF.

This chain joins TRBV9 and TRBJ1-6, with TRBD1 matching over 7 bases. This CDR3 comprises 15 residues. CDR1 and CDR2 (germline): SGDLS, YYNGEE. The J segment lost 8 bases and the V segment lost 0 bases, leaving 5 bases of the junction unmatched. CDR3 sequence: CASSVASDRDSPLHF. The DNA for the CDR3 is TGTGCCAGCAGCGTAGCTTCCGACAGGGATTCACCCCTCCACTTT.